Shown below are 9 T cell receptor beta chains from a single sample sequenced in a study of blood T cell repertoires in COVID-19. Libraries were prepared by immunoSEQ multiplex PCR; TCRdb keeps only in-frame clonotypes and omits some of them. Among 130,000 or so clones listed, less than 85% were seen once. Sequenced material: peripheral blood. The receptors derive from a woman aged 55-70 years with acute or convalescent COVID-19.

This chain links TRBV7-2 with TRBJ2-7; a weak D match, TRBD2 (5 bases). V was clipped by 5 bases and J by 1 base, with 15 bases between them. The CDR3 runs 15 residues. Germline V CDR1 and CDR2: SGHTA, FQGNSA. CDR3 in DNA: TGTGCCAGCAGCAACCTTCGGGGTAATTCCTACGAGCAGTACTTC. It specifies CASSNLRGNSYEQYF.

The chain carries TRBV5-1 and TRBJ2-2; TRBD2 might be the D (5 bases). V dropped 5 bases and J dropped 4 bases, with 9 bases sitting between them. The CDR3 is 13 residues long. From germline, CDR1 is SGHRS and CDR2 YFSETQ. CDR3 region: CASSEGVTGELFF. In DNA, the CDR3 is TGCGCCAGCAGTGAGGGCGTCACCGGGGAGCTGTTTTTT.

The CDR3 DNA reads TGTGCCTGGAGTTTCAGTTCCTCCTATAATTCACCCCTCCACTTT. It translates to CAWSFSSSYNSPLHF. This rearrangement joins TRBV30 to TRBJ1-6; D ambiguous. Germline values: CDR1 GTSNPN, CDR2 SVGIG (reference sequence). Trimming took off 2 bases at V and 0 bases at J, with 8 bases between the two ends. The CDR3 has 15 amino acids.

This sequence joins TRBV2 and TRBJ1-2, with D perhaps matching TRBD1 (5 bases). The length of the CDR3 is 13 residues. From germline, CDR1 is SNHLY and CDR2 FYNNEI. Trimming cost V 11 bases and J 8 bases, with 21 bases left between them. The CDR3 nucleotides read TGTGCCGGGAGGACGGTGGTGGGGGGAGGCTACACCTTC. Its translation is CAGRTVVGGGYTF.

This clone occurred a few times. V is TRBV27 and J is TRBJ1-6; D possibly corresponds to TRBD1 (5 bases). CDR1 is MNHEY, CDR2 SMNVEV, per germline (reference sequence). This CDR3 has 15 residues. V was clipped by 8 bases and J by 0 bases, with 11 bases between them. As DNA, the CDR3 is TGTGCCAGCCGGGGGTTAAACTCCTATAATTCACCCCTCCACTTT. It is translated as CASRGLNSYNSPLHF.

The chain uses TRBV27 and TRBJ1-1, with 7 bases identical to TRBD1. This CDR3 contains 15 residues. The V and J ends lost 5 bases and 0 bases, in that order; junction bases with no gene match: 6. Germline V CDR1 and CDR2: MNHEY, SMNVEV (reference sequence). DNA of the CDR3: TGTGCCAGCAGTCCAATCAGGGGGGTGAACACTGAAGCTTTCTTT. Protein sequence: CASSPIRGVNTEAFF.

This clone was seen a single time. The chain employs TRBV7-9 and TRBJ2-7; a weak D match, TRBD1 (6 bases). The CDR3 sequence is 15 residues long. Trimming cost V 5 bases and J 0 bases, with 14 bases left between them. Germline V gene lookup returns CDR1 SEHNR and CDR2 FQNEAQ (reference sequence). The chain's CDR3 is CASSPAEDSSYEQYV. CDR3 coding DNA: TGTGCCAGCAGCCCAGCGGAGGACAGCTCCTACGAGCAGTACGTC.

The chain has TRBV19 and TRBJ1-1; D is perhaps TRBD1 (6 bases). The CDR3 contains 14 residues. From germline, CDR1 is LNHDA and CDR2 SQIVND (reference sequence). The V gene lost 3 bases and the J gene lost 7 bases, with 15 bases spanning the gap. Here the CDR3 DNA reads TGTGCCAGTAGTATGGCCATGGGGGCCTATGAAGCTTTCTTT. It encodes CASSMAMGAYEAFF.

This clone came up a few times. This chain links TRBV7-9 with TRBJ1-1; 8 bases line up with TRBD1. Germline CDR1 and CDR2: SEHNR and FQNEAQ (reference sequence). The CDR3 runs to 13 residues. V gave up 5 bases and J gave up 8 bases; unmatched junction bases: 7. CDR3 nucleotides: TGTGCCAGCAGCGTTGGACAGGGCGAGGAAGCTTTCTTT. This codes for CASSVGQGEEAFF.